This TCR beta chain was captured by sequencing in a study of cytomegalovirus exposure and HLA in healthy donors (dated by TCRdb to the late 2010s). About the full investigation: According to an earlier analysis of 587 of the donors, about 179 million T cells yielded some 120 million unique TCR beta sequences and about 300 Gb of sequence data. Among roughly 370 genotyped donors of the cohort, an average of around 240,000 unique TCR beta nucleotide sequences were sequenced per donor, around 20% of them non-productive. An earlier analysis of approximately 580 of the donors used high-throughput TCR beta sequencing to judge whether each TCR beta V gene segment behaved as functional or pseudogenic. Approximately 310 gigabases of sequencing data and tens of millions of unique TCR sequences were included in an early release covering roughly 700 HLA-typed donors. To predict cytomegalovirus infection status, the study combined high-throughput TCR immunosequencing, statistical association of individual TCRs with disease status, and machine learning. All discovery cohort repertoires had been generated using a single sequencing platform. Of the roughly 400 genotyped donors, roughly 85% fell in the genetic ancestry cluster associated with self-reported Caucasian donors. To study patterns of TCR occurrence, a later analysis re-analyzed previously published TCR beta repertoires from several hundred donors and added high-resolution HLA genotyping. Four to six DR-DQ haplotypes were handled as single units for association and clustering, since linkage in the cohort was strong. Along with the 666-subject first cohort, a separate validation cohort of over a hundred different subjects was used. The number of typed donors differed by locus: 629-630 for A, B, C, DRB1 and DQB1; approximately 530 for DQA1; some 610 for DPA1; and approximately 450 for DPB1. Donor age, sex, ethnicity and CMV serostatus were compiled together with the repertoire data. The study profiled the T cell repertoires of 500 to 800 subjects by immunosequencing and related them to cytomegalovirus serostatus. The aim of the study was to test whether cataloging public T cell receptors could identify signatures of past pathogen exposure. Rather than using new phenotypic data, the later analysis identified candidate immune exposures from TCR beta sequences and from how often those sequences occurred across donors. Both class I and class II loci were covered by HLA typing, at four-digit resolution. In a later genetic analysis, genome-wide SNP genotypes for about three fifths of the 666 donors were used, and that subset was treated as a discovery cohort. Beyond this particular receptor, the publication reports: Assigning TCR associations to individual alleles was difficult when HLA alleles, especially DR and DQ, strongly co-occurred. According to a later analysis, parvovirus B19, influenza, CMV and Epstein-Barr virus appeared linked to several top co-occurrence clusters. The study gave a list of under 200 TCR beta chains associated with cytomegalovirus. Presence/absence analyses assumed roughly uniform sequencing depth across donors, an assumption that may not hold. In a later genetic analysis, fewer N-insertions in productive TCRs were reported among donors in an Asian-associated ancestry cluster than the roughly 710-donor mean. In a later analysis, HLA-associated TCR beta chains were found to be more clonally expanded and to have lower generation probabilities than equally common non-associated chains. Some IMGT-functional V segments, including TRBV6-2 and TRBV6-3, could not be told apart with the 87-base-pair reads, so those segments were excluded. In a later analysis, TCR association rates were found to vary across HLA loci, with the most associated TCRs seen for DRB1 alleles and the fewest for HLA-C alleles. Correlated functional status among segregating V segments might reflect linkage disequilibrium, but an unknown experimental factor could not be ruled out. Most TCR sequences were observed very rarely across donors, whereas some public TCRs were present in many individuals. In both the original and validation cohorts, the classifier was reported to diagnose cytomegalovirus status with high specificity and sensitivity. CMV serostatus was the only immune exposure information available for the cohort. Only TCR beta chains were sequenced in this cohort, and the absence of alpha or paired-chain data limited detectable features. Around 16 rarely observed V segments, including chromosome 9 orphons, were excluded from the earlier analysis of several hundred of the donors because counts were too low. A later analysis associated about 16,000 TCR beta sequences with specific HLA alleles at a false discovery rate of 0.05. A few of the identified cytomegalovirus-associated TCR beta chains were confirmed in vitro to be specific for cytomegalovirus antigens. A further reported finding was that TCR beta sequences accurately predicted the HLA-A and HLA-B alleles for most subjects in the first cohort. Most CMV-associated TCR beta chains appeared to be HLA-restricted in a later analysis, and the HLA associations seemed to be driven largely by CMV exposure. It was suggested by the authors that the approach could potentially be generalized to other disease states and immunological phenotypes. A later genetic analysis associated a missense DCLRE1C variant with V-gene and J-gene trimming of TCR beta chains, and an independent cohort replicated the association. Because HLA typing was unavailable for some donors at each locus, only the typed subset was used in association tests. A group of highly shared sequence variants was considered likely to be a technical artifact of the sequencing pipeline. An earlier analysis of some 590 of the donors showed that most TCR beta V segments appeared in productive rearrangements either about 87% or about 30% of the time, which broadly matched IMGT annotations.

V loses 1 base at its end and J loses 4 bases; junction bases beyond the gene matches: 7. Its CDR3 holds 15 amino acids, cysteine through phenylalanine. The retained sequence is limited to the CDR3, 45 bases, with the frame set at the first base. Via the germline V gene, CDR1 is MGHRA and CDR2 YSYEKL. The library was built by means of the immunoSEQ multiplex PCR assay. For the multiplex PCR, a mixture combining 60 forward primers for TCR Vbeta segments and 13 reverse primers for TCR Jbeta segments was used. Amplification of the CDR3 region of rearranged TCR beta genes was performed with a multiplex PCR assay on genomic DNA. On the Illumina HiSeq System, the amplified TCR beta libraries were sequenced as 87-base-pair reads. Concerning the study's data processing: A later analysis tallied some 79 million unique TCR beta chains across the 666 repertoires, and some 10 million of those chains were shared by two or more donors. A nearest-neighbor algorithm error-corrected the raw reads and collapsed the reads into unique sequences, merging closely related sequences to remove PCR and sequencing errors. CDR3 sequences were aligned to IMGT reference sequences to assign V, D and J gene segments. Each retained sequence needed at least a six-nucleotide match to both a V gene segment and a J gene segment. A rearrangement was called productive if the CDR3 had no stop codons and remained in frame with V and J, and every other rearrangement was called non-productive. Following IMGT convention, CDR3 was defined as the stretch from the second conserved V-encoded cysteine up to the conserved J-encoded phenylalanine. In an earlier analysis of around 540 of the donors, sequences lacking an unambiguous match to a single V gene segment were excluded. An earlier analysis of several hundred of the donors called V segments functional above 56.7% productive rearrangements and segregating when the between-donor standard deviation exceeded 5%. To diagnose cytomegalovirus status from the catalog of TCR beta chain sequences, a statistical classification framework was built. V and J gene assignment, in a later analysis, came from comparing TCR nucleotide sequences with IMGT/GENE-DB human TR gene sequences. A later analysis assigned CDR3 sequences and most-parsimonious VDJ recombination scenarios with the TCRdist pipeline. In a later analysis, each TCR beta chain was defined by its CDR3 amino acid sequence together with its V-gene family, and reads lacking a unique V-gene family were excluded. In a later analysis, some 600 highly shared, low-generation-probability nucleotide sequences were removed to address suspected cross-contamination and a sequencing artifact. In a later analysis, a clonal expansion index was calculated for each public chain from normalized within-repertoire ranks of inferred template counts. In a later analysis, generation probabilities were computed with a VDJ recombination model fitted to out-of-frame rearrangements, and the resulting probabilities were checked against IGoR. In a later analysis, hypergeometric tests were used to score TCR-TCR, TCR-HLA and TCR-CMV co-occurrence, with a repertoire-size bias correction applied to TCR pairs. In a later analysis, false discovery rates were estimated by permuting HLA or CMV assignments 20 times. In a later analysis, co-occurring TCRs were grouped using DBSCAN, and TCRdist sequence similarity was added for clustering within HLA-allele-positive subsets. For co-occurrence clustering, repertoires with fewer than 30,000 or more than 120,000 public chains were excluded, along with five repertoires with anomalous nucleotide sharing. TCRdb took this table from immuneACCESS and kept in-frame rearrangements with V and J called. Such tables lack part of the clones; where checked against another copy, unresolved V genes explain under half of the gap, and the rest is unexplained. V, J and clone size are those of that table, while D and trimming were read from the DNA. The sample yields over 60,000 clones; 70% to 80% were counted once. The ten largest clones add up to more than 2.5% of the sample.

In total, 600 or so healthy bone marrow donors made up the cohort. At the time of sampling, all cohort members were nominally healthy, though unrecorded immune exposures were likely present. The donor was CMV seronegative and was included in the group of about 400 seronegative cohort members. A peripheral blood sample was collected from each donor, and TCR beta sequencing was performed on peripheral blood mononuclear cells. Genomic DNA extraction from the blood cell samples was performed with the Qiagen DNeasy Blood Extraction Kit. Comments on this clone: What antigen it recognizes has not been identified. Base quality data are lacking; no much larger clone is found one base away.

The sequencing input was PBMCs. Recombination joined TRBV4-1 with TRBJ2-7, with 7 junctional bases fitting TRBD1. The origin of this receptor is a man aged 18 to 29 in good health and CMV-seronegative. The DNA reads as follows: TGCGCCAGCAGCCAAGTAGGGGACAGTTATTACGAGCAGTACTTC. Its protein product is CASSQVGDSYYEQYF.